This T cell receptor beta chain was identified during a study of T-cell memory formation after mild COVID-19. Overall study findings and caveats: Among contracting clones, CD4+ were mainly CM/EM and CD8+ enriched in EMRA.

Turning to this clonotype: Its antigen remains unidentified.

Via MiXCR, TCRdb re-called the 5' RACE reads, giving one row per CDR3 protein. This table has hundreds of thousands of distinct CDR3 sequences, around a sixth appearing once. Material: PBMCs or a T cell subset sorted from them (not recorded which). This clonotype originated in an adult woman who had mild COVID-19 (a few samples of this study predate the infection). Cell type and time point are not known.

The DNA for the CDR3 is TGTGCCAGCAGCCTCAGGGGCATAGGACAGCCCCAGCATTTT. Protein product: CASSLRGIGQPQHF. The chain joins TRBV7-3 to TRBJ1-5; a possible D gene is TRBD1 (6 bases). Germline assignment: CDR1 SGHTA and CDR2 FQGTGA. V was trimmed by 5 bases and J by 7 bases, leaving 15 bases between them. The CDR3 covers 14 residues.